This TCR beta chain originates from a study of technical replicates of blood from four donors. Sequenced by immunoSEQ multiplex PCR; TCRdb stores in-frame clones only, minus some. The sample carries around 74,000 clones, 80% to 90% recorded once. In germline, CDR1 is SGHRS, CDR2 YFSETQ. V lost 4 bases and J lost 0, with 17 bases in between. The CDR3 spans 16 residues. Sequenced sample: PBMCs. The rearrangement links TRBV5-1 to TRBJ2-7; D gene unclear. This TCR came from a human donor in good health. Some clones in this sample may be carry-over from other donors' samples. The CDR3 DNA reads TGCGCCAGCAGCCCGACTTTGGGTCTAAGCTCCTACGAGCAGTACTTC. Amino acid sequence: CASSPTLGLSSYEQYF. Looking up the rest from reference TRBV5-1 and TRBJ2-7 gives the full variable domain: KAGVTQTPRYLIKTRGQQVTLSCSPISGHRSVSWYQQTPGQGLQFLFEYFSETQRNKGNFPGRFSGRQFSNSRSEMNVSTLELGDSALYLCASSPTLGLSSYEQYFGPGTRLTVT.